Here is one T cell receptor (beta chain) with its context. Its antigen is unknown. This specimen belongs to a study of OX40 agonist ivuxolimab in advanced cancers. The wider study: Ivuxolimab is an agonistic anti-OX40 (CD134) antibody, and patients were treated with it. Three patients, one with hepatocellular carcinoma and two with cutaneous melanoma, responded partially.

General study results and limits: Expanded clones tended on average to be more numerous among CD8+ T cells than CD4+.

The method was immunoSEQ multiplex PCR; TCRdb's version includes in-frame clones alone and lacks a portion of them. Altogether fewer than 95,000 clones are present, about 81% being singletons, with the ten largest covering 6.6%. This specimen consisted of CD4+ or CD8+ T cells sorted from blood, obtained in a trial of the OX40 agonist ivuxolimab. This sequence originates from an adult with an advanced solid tumor such as melanoma, head and neck, liver or kidney cancer.

CDR3 coding DNA: TGTGCCAGCACCCTACGGGAGGGAGGGATTTACAATGAGCAGTTCTTC. Translation: CASTLREGGIYNEQFF. The rearrangement links TRBV27 to TRBJ2-1; 8 positions match TRBD2. V gave up 7 bases and J gave up 4 bases; unmatched junction bases: 12. This CDR3 has 16 amino acids. Per the germline V gene, CDR1 is MNHEY and CDR2 is SMNVEV (reference sequence).